These 10 T cell receptor beta chains came from one sample sequenced in a study of cytomegalovirus exposure and HLA in healthy donors. The PCR ran on 60 Vbeta and 13 Jbeta primers. Libraries were prepared by immunoSEQ multiplex PCR; TCRdb keeps only in-frame clonotypes and omits some of them. The sample shows some 130,000 clones, about 10% of them seen only once. Sequencing was done on a sample of PBMCs. Receptors originate from a man aged 50 to 59 in good health and CMV-seronegative.

This chain links TRBV28 with TRBJ2-7; 7 nucleotides align to TRBD2. CDR3 length: 13 amino acids. J lost 3 bases, V lost 11 bases, and 10 bases had no gene match. Germline-derived CDR1 and CDR2 are MDHEN and SYDVKM. The CDR3 DNA reads TGTGCCGGCTCCCTTTCTAGCGGCTACGAGCAGTACTTC. Translating it yields CAGSLSSGYEQYF.

This clone was counted a few times. The rearrangement links TRBV7-2 to TRBJ1-3, with 7 bases lining up with TRBD1. The CDR3 extends over 15 amino acids. Germline CDR1 reads SGHTA; CDR2 reads FQGNSA. Trimming removed 5 bases from V and 0 bases from J; junction bases left unmatched: 4. The CDR3 loop is CASSVQGGSGNTIYF. The DNA of the CDR3 is TGTGCCAGCAGCGTCCAGGGGGGCTCTGGAAACACCATATATTTT. Filled out from reference TRBV7-2 and TRBJ1-3, the complete variable domain reads GAGVSQSPSNKVTEKGKDVELRCDPISGHTALYWYRQSLGQGLEFLIYFQGNSAPDKSGLPSDRFSAERTGGSVSTLTIQRTQQEDSAVYLCASSVQGGSGNTIYFGEGSWLTVV.

This clone was observed a handful of times. This chain joins TRBV4-2 and TRBJ1-1; unclear D gene. The germline gives CDR1 LGHNA, CDR2 YNFKEQ. The CDR3 spans 17 residues. V shed 0 bases and J shed 4 bases, with 18 bases lying between them. CDR3: CASSQDRGTSRGTEAFF. In DNA form, the CDR3 reads TGTGCCAGCAGCCAAGATAGAGGAACATCTCGCGGCACTGAAGCTTTCTTT.

CDR3 sequence reads: CASSLDGGFSPLHF. CDR3 bases: TGCGCCAGCAGCTTGGACGGGGGTTTTTCACCCCTCCACTTT. J is TRBJ1-6 and V is TRBV5-1; weak D call: TRBD1 (5 bases). Germline V gene sequence: CDR1 SGHRS, CDR2 YFSETQ. The CDR3 length is 14 residues. The V gene lost 0 bases and the J gene lost 9 bases, with 10 bases spanning the gap. Full variable domain (remainder filled in from reference TRBV5-1 and TRBJ1-6): KAGVTQTPRYLIKTRGQQVTLSCSPISGHRSVSWYQQTPGQGLQFLFEYFSETQRNKGNFPGRFSGRQFSNSRSEMNVSTLELGDSALYLCASSLDGGFSPLHFGNGTRLTVT.

This chain joins TRBV6-4 and TRBJ2-1, with D perhaps TRBD1 (6 bases). Germline values: CDR1 MRHNA, CDR2 SNTAGT. The CDR3 contains 14 residues. The V gene lost 3 bases and the J gene lost 7 bases, with 13 bases spanning the gap. CDR3 residues: CASSEGARVNEQFF. CDR3 nucleotide sequence: TGTGCCAGCAGTGAGGGGGCGCGGGTGAATGAGCAGTTCTTC.

Here the CDR3 reads CASSFNAAYSNQPQHF. CDR3 bases: TGTGCCAGCAGTTTCAACGCGGCCTATAGCAATCAGCCCCAGCATTTT. The chain carries TRBV27 and TRBJ1-5, with no clear D. Germline loops: CDR1 MNHEY, CDR2 SMNVEV (reference sequence). V shed 3 bases and J shed 0 bases, with 12 bases lying between them. The CDR3 has 16 residues.

This clone was detected only a few times. The chain links TRBV19 to TRBJ1-1, with a tentative D call TRBD1 (5 bases). Germline values: CDR1 LNHDA, CDR2 SQIVND (reference sequence). V lost 3 bases to trimming and J lost 5 bases, with 13 bases between them. This CDR3 has 14 amino acids. CDR3 in DNA: TGTGCCAGTAGTATTAGGGCAGGGAGGACTGAAGCTTTCTTT. Amino acids: CASSIRAGRTEAFF.

This clone was seen a handful of times. This chain connects TRBV2 to TRBJ2-5; the D gene is possibly TRBD2 (6 bases). Trimming removed 7 bases at V and 5 bases at J, with 8 bases between. Germline lookup yields CDR1 SNHLY and CDR2 FYNNEI. There are 11 residues in the CDR3. The CDR3 region is CASIRGETQYF. CDR3 coding DNA: TGTGCCAGCATCCGGGGGGAGACCCAGTACTTC.

Of note for this clone: The same CDR3 can be traced to other DNA sequences in this sample. This rearrangement joins TRBV18 to TRBJ2-5; no clear D. Trimming cost V 3 bases and J 1 base, with 6 bases left between them. The CDR3 is 13 amino acids. Germline V CDR1 and CDR2: KGHSH, LQKENI. For the CDR3, the DNA is TGTGCCAGCTCACCTAGTGGCCAAGAGACCCAGTACTTC. Translated, it gives CASSPSGQETQYF.

This rearrangement joins TRBV6-1 to TRBJ1-5; tentatively, D is TRBD1 (6 bases). Germline V gene lookup returns CDR1 MNHNS and CDR2 SASEGT. With 5 bases removed from V and 3 bases from J, the gap between germline ends came to 11 bases. This CDR3 is 14 amino acids long. CDR3 nucleotides: TGTGCCAGCAGTACCCGGACAGACAATCAGCCCCAGCATTTT. Translation: CASSTRTDNQPQHF.